The sequence of this T cell receptor (beta chain) was determined in a study of blood T cell repertoires in COVID-19. The wider study: Sites across the United States, Italy and Spain contributed samples from acute and convalescent COVID-19. PBMCs, B-cell-depleted T cells, or T cells provided the cDNA or gDNA that made up the material.

The table came from immunoSEQ multiplex PCR; TCRdb's copy has only in-frame clones and leaves some out. Of about 150,000 clones in the sample, about nine tenths were seen once. The CDR3 sequence is 17 residues long. Germline assignment: CDR1 LGHNT and CDR2 FRNRAP. V was pared by 0 bases and J by 4 bases, with 19 bases between. The receptor was isolated from a woman in her thirties or forties who had been exposed to COVID-19. Sequenced: PBMCs or T cells enriched from blood (not recorded which). The V gene is TRBV12-5, the J gene TRBJ2-7; TRBD2 is a possible D gene (5 bases). CDR3 region: CASGLVVGGLRGYEQYF. The CDR3 nucleotides read TGTGCTAGTGGTTTGGTCGTTGGTGGCCTAAGAGGGTACGAGCAGTACTTC.